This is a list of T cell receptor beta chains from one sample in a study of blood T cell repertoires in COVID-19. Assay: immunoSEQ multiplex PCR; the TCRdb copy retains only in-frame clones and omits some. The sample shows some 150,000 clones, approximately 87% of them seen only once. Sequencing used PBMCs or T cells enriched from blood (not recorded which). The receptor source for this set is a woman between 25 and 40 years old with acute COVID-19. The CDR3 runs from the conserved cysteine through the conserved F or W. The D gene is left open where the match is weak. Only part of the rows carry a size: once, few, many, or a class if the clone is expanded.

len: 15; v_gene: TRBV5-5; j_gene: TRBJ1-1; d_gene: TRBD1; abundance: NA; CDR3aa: CASSLLGTGNTEAFF; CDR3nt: TGTGCCAGCAGCTTACTCGGGACAGGGAACACTGAAGCTTTCTTT
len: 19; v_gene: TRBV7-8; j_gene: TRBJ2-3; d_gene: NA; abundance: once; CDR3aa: CASSSIMIGTPLGTDTQYF; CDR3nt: TGTGCCAGCAGCTCCATAATGATCGGGACTCCCCTCGGCACAGATACGCAGTATTTT
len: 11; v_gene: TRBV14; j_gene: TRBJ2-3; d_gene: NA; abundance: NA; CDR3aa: CASSQYNTQYF; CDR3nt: TGTGCCAGCAGCCAATATAATACGCAGTATTTT
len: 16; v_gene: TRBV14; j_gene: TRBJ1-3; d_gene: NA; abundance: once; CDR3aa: CASSSRQSYYGNTIYF; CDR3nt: TGTGCCAGCAGCTCCCGACAGTCCTACTATGGAAACACCATATATTTT
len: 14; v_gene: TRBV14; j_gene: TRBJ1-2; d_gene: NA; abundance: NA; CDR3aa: CASSPGLTGFGYTF; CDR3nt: TGTGCCAGCAGCCCGGGTCTAACAGGGTTTGGCTACACCTTC
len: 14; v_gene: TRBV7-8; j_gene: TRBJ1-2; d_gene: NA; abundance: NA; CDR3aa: CASSPGGENYGYTF; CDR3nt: TGTGCCAGCAGCCCAGGCGGGGAGAACTATGGCTACACCTTC
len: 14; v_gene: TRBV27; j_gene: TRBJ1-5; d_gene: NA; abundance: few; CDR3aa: CASSLWQGGSPQHF; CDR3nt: TGTGCCAGCAGTTTATGGCAGGGAGGTAGCCCCCAGCATTTT
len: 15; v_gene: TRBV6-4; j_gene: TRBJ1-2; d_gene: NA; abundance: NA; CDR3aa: CASSTAAGAGMGYTF; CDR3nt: TGTGCCAGCAGCACAGCCGCGGGAGCGGGTATGGGCTACACCTTC
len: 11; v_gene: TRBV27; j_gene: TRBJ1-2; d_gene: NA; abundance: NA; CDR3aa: CASGVRGGYTF; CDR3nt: TGTGCCAGCGGCGTCAGGGGTGGCTACACCTTC
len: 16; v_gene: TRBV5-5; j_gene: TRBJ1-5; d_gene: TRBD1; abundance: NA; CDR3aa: CASSSTPGQDDQPQHF; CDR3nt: TGTGCCAGCAGCTCTACACCGGGACAGGACGATCAGCCCCAGCATTTT
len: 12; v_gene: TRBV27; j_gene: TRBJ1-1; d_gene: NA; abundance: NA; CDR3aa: CASSRAGAEAFF; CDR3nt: TGTGCCAGCAGTCGGGCGGGGGCCGAAGCTTTCTTT
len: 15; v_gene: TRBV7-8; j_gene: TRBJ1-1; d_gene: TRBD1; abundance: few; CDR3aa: CASSFGTGVYTEAFF; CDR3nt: TGTGCCAGCAGCTTTGGGACAGGGGTTTACACTGAAGCTTTCTTT
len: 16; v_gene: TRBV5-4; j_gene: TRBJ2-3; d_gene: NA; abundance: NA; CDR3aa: CASSTDGGRGGDTQYF; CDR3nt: TGTGCCAGCAGTACCGATGGGGGGAGAGGTGGAGATACGCAGTATTTT
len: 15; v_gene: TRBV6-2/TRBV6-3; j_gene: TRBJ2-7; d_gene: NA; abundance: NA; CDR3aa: CASSYSRGWDYEQYF; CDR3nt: TGTGCCAGCAGTTACTCCCGGGGATGGGACTACGAGCAGTACTTC
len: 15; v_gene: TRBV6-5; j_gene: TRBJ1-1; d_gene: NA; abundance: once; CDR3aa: CASSYGSAPEPEAFF; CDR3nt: TGTGCCAGCAGTTACGGGTCGGCCCCGGAGCCCGAAGCTTTCTTT
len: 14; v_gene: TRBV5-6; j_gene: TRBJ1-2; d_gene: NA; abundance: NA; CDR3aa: CASSLGGTSYGYTF; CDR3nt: TGTGCCAGCAGCTTGGGGGGGACAAGCTATGGCTACACCTTC
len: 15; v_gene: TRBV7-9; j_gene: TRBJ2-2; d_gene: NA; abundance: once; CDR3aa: CASSLGRANTGELFF; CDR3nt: TGTGCCAGCAGCTTAGGACGGGCGAACACCGGGGAGCTGTTTTTT
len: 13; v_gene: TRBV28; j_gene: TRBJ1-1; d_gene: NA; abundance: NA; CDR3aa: CASSHQDGTEAFF; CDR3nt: TGTGCCAGCAGTCATCAAGACGGGACTGAAGCTTTCTTT
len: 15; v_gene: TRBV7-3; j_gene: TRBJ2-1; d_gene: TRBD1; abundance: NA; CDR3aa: CASSSGTGGYNEQFF; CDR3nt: TGTGCCAGCAGCTCTGGGACAGGGGGTTACAATGAGCAGTTCTTC
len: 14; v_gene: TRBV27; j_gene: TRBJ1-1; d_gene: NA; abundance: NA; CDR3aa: CASSSRDFDTEAFF; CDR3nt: TGTGCCAGCAGTTCAAGGGACTTTGACACTGAAGCTTTCTTT
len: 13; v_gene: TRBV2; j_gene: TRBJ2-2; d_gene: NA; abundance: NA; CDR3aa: CASSAVYTGELFF; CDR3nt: TGTGCCAGCAGTGCGGTGTACACCGGGGAGCTGTTTTTT
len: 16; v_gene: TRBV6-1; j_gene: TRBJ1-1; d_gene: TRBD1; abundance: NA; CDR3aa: CASSEGQGSMNTEAFF; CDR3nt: TGTGCCAGCAGTGAGGGACAGGGGTCTATGAACACTGAAGCTTTCTTT
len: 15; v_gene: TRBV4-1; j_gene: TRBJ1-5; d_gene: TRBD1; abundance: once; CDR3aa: CASSQADRGNQPQHF; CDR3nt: TGCGCCAGCAGCCAGGCCGACAGGGGCAATCAGCCCCAGCATTTT
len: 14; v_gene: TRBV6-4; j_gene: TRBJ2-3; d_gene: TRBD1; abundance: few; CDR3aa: CASSDGQGADTQYF; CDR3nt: TGTGCCAGCAGTGACGGACAGGGCGCAGATACGCAGTATTTT
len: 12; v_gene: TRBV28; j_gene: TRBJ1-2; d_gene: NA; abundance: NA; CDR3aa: CASTTGYYGYTF; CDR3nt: TGTGCCAGCACCACAGGGTACTATGGCTACACCTTC
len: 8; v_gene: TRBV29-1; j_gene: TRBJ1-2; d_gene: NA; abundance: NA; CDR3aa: CSAESTVF; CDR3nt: TGCAGCGCCGAGTCGACAGTCTTC
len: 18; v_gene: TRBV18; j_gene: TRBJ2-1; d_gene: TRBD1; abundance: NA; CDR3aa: CASSPRRTGGSIYNEQFF; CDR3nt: TGTGCCAGCTCACCTCGCCGGACAGGGGGGAGTATCTACAATGAGCAGTTCTTC
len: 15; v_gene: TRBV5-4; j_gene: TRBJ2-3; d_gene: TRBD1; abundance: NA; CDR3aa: CASSPRDRGTDTQYF; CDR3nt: TGTGCCAGCAGTCCCCGGGACAGAGGAACAGATACGCAGTATTTT
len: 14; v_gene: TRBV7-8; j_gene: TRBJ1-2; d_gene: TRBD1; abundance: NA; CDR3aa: CASSEDRGTRGYTF; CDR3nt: TGTGCCAGCAGCGAAGACAGGGGTACGCGAGGCTACACCTTC
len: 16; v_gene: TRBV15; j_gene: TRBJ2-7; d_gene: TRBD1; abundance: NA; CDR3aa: CATSRGPGQGTYEQYF; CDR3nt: TGTGCCACCAGCAGAGGGCCGGGACAGGGAACCTACGAGCAGTACTTC
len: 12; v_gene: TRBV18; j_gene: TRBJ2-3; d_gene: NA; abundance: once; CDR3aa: CASSPPSDTQYF; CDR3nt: TGTGCCAGCTCACCTCCGTCAGATACGCAGTATTTT